This T cell receptor (beta chain) was observed in a study of glioma-infiltrating T cells after dendritic cell vaccination. V trimming: 0 bases; J trimming: 4 bases; junction bases outside the gene matches: 5. The CDR3 spans 16 residues. Germline loops: CDR1 MGHRA, CDR2 YSYEKL. The time point was: after dendritic cell vaccination, including at tumor progression/relapse. This clone has a handful of counts. Assay used: immunoSEQ multiplex PCR; TCRdb lists only in-frame clones, some missing. The sample includes about 91,000 clones, 75% to 90% of them seen just once. The chain combines TRBV4-1 with TRBJ2-2, with 7 nucleotides matching TRBD2. The sample in question was blood, obtained after dendritic cell vaccination. This clonotype was sampled from a human donor with glioblastoma. The CDR3 region has the DNA TGCGCCAGCAGCCAAGATTGGGAGGGCGCCACCGGGGAGCTGTTTTTT. It yields the protein CASSQDWEGATGELFF.